Listed below are T cell receptor beta chains from one sample, sequenced in a study of long-term antiretroviral therapy in people with HIV. Assay used: immunoSEQ multiplex PCR; TCRdb lists only in-frame clones, some missing. The sample carries about 16,000 clones, 90% to 95% recorded once. This sample comprised unsorted PBMCs, obtained 10 to 13 years after starting antiretroviral therapy. The origin of the receptors is a man in his thirties or forties with HIV. Both conserved end residues are part of each CDR3. Each record gives: clone size, J gene, D gene, V gene, CDR3 protein, CDR3 DNA. D genes are given only for firm matches. Only part of the rows carry a size: once, few, many, or a class if the clone is expanded.

abundance: -
j_gene: TRBJ1-3
d_gene: -
v_gene: TRBV21-1
CDR3aa: CASRGEENTIYF
CDR3nt: TGTGCCTCCAGGGGGGAGGAAAACACCATATATTTT

abundance: -
j_gene: TRBJ2-7
d_gene: TRBD1
v_gene: TRBV2
CDR3aa: CASSVDRGYEQYF
CDR3nt: TGTGCCAGCAGCGTTGACAGGGGCTACGAGCAGTACTTC

abundance: -
j_gene: TRBJ1-3
d_gene: -
v_gene: TRBV18
CDR3aa: CASSPQGSSGNTIYF
CDR3nt: TGTGCCAGCTCACCACAGGGAAGCTCTGGAAACACCATATATTTT

abundance: once
j_gene: TRBJ1-2
d_gene: -
v_gene: TRBV29-1
CDR3aa: CSVDSAGSNYGYTF
CDR3nt: TGCAGCGTTGATTCCGCAGGTTCTAACTATGGCTACACCTTC

abundance: -
j_gene: TRBJ2-1
d_gene: TRBD2
v_gene: TRBV5-6
CDR3aa: CASSLLGGGIYNEQFF
CDR3nt: TGTGCCAGCAGCTTACTAGGCGGGGGTATATACAATGAGCAGTTCTTC

abundance: once
j_gene: TRBJ1-6
d_gene: -
v_gene: TRBV4-1
CDR3aa: CASSHTDSFDNSPLHF
CDR3nt: TGCGCCAGCAGCCATACGGACAGCTTTGATAATTCGCCCCTCCACTTT

abundance: -
j_gene: TRBJ2-2
d_gene: -
v_gene: TRBV7-9
CDR3aa: CASSLYQTTNTGELFF
CDR3nt: TGTGCCAGCAGCTTATATCAGACCACGAACACCGGGGAGCTGTTTTTT

abundance: -
j_gene: TRBJ1-3
d_gene: TRBD1
v_gene: TRBV13
CDR3aa: CASSNRDRGGSGNTIYF
CDR3nt: TGTGCCAGCAGCAACCGGGACAGGGGTGGCTCTGGAAACACCATATATTTT

abundance: once
j_gene: TRBJ2-5
d_gene: TRBD1
v_gene: TRBV7-9
CDR3aa: CASSFRDRETQYF
CDR3nt: TGTGCCAGCAGCTTCAGGGACAGAGAGACCCAGTACTTC

abundance: -
j_gene: TRBJ2-5
d_gene: -
v_gene: TRBV2
CDR3aa: CASRWTAPEETQYF
CDR3nt: TGTGCCAGCAGATGGACGGCCCCCGAAGAGACCCAGTACTTC

abundance: -
j_gene: TRBJ1-3
d_gene: TRBD1
v_gene: TRBV11-2
CDR3aa: CASSLTGVNTIYF
CDR3nt: TGTGCCAGCAGCTTGACAGGGGTAAACACCATATATTTT

abundance: -
j_gene: TRBJ2-2
d_gene: TRBD2
v_gene: TRBV9
CDR3aa: CASSVPLHGGGTTNTGELFF
CDR3nt: TGTGCCAGCAGCGTCCCCCTCCACGGTGGGGGGACTACGAACACCGGGGAGCTGTTTTTT

abundance: -
j_gene: TRBJ1-6
d_gene: -
v_gene: TRBV7-6
CDR3aa: CASSLAPSTGNSPLHF
CDR3nt: TGTGCCAGCAGCTTAGCCCCCTCTACAGGGAACTCACCCCTCCACTTT

abundance: once
j_gene: TRBJ1-1
d_gene: TRBD1
v_gene: TRBV7-9
CDR3aa: CASSLVQGPNTEAFF
CDR3nt: TGTGCCAGCAGCTTAGTACAGGGGCCTAACACTGAAGCTTTCTTT

abundance: -
j_gene: TRBJ1-2
d_gene: TRBD1
v_gene: TRBV7-2
CDR3aa: CASSRDSEGYTF
CDR3nt: TGTGCCAGCAGCCGGGACAGCGAAGGCTACACCTTC

abundance: -
j_gene: TRBJ1-3
d_gene: -
v_gene: TRBV6-5
CDR3aa: CASSYNSGNTIYF
CDR3nt: TGTGCCAGCAGTTACAACTCTGGAAACACCATATATTTT

abundance: -
j_gene: TRBJ2-1
d_gene: -
v_gene: TRBV11-2
CDR3aa: CASSFRMQGYYNEQFF
CDR3nt: TGTGCCAGCAGCTTTCGAATGCAGGGTTACTACAATGAGCAGTTCTTC

abundance: -
j_gene: TRBJ2-1
d_gene: -
v_gene: TRBV11-2
CDR3aa: CASSLESQLGNEQFF
CDR3nt: TGTGCCAGCAGCTTAGAGTCGCAGTTAGGTAATGAGCAGTTCTTC

abundance: once
j_gene: TRBJ1-1
d_gene: TRBD1
v_gene: TRBV10-3
CDR3aa: CAISPGGSEAFF
CDR3nt: TGTGCCATCAGCCCAGGGGGTTCTGAAGCTTTCTTT

abundance: -
j_gene: TRBJ1-4
d_gene: -
v_gene: TRBV19
CDR3aa: CASSITPSGKLFF
CDR3nt: TGTGCCAGTAGTATAACCCCGTCGGGAAAACTGTTTTTT

abundance: -
j_gene: TRBJ1-6
d_gene: -
v_gene: TRBV10-2
CDR3aa: CASRDGNNSPLHF
CDR3nt: TGCGCCAGCAGGGACGGAAATAATTCACCCCTCCACTTT

abundance: -
j_gene: TRBJ2-7
d_gene: -
v_gene: TRBV7-9
CDR3aa: CASSLGAGSGEQYF
CDR3nt: TGTGCCAGCAGCTTAGGTGCAGGTTCTGGCGAGCAGTACTTC

abundance: -
j_gene: TRBJ2-2
d_gene: -
v_gene: TRBV5-1
CDR3aa: CASSQRTAGGELFF
CDR3nt: TGCGCCAGCAGCCAACGGACAGCGGGCGGGGAGCTGTTTTTT

abundance: -
j_gene: TRBJ2-2
d_gene: -
v_gene: TRBV6-4
CDR3aa: CASSPREEAGELFF
CDR3nt: TGTGCCAGCAGCCCCAGAGAGGAGGCCGGGGAGCTGTTTTTT

abundance: once
j_gene: TRBJ2-7
d_gene: TRBD1
v_gene: TRBV7-6
CDR3aa: CASSPMAGGLSYEQYF
CDR3nt: TGTGCCAGCAGCCCCATGGCAGGGGGCTTATCCTACGAGCAGTACTTC

abundance: -
j_gene: TRBJ1-2
d_gene: -
v_gene: TRBV2
CDR3aa: CASSEAGGGEGYTF
CDR3nt: TGTGCCAGCAGTGAGGCCGGGGGTGGTGAGGGCTACACCTTC

abundance: -
j_gene: TRBJ2-1
d_gene: -
v_gene: TRBV6-4
CDR3aa: CASSATGNEQFF
CDR3nt: TGTGCCAGCAGTGCCACCGGGAATGAGCAGTTCTTC

abundance: -
j_gene: TRBJ2-3
d_gene: -
v_gene: TRBV7-3
CDR3aa: CASSLRPGSTDTQYF
CDR3nt: TGTGCCAGCAGCTTACGGCCGGGGAGCACAGATACGCAGTATTTT

abundance: -
j_gene: TRBJ2-3
d_gene: TRBD2
v_gene: TRBV4-1
CDR3aa: CASSQDGGADTQYF
CDR3nt: TGCGCCAGCAGCCAAGACGGGGGGGCCGATACGCAGTATTTT

abundance: once
j_gene: TRBJ1-2
d_gene: -
v_gene: TRBV6-5
CDR3aa: CASSYSGGGYTF
CDR3nt: TGTGCCAGCAGTTACTCTGGGGGGGGCTACACCTTC

abundance: -
j_gene: TRBJ2-5
d_gene: -
v_gene: TRBV2
CDR3aa: CASRRGSETQYF
CDR3nt: TGTGCCAGCCGAAGGGGCTCAGAGACCCAGTACTTC

abundance: -
j_gene: TRBJ1-4
d_gene: TRBD1
v_gene: TRBV28
CDR3aa: CASSPSRTGGGGNEKLFF
CDR3nt: TGTGCCAGCAGTCCCTCCCGGACAGGGGGCGGCGGTAATGAAAAACTGTTTTTT

abundance: once
j_gene: TRBJ1-4
d_gene: TRBD1
v_gene: TRBV28
CDR3aa: CASSSRQGQDSEKLFF
CDR3nt: TGTGCCAGCAGTTCTCGACAGGGACAAGATTCGGAAAAACTGTTTTTT

abundance: -
j_gene: TRBJ2-2
d_gene: -
v_gene: TRBV9
CDR3aa: CASSVGTDTGELFF
CDR3nt: TGTGCCAGCAGCGTAGGGACCGACACCGGGGAGCTGTTTTTT

abundance: once
j_gene: TRBJ2-2
d_gene: TRBD2
v_gene: TRBV28
CDR3aa: CASSFVGTTDTGELFF
CDR3nt: TGTGCCAGCAGTTTTGTCGGGACTACGGACACCGGGGAGCTGTTTTTT

abundance: -
j_gene: TRBJ1-4
d_gene: -
v_gene: TRBV5-1
CDR3aa: CASSTRDSEKLFF
CDR3nt: TGCGCCAGCAGCACTCGGGACTCCGAAAAACTGTTTTTT

abundance: -
j_gene: TRBJ2-1
d_gene: TRBD2
v_gene: TRBV11-3
CDR3aa: CASSLDLPGLGGYNEQFF
CDR3nt: TGTGCCAGCAGCTTAGATTTACCGGGACTAGGGGGGTACAATGAGCAGTTCTTC

abundance: -
j_gene: TRBJ2-2
d_gene: -
v_gene: TRBV6-4
CDR3aa: CASSPGGPGTGELFF
CDR3nt: TGTGCCAGCAGCCCCGGGGGGCCAGGAACCGGGGAGCTGTTTTTT

abundance: -
j_gene: TRBJ1-2
d_gene: TRBD1
v_gene: TRBV2
CDR3aa: CASRTGVEGGYTF
CDR3nt: TGTGCCAGCAGGACAGGGGTGGAGGGTGGCTACACCTTC

abundance: -
j_gene: TRBJ1-2
d_gene: TRBD1
v_gene: TRBV6-5
CDR3aa: CASSYTYRGAYYGYTF
CDR3nt: TGTGCCAGCAGTTACACCTACAGGGGCGCTTACTATGGCTACACCTTC

abundance: -
j_gene: TRBJ2-1
d_gene: -
v_gene: TRBV9
CDR3aa: CASSAGQRGNEQFF
CDR3nt: TGTGCCAGCAGCGCGGGACAAAGGGGAAATGAGCAGTTCTTC

abundance: -
j_gene: TRBJ1-1
d_gene: TRBD1
v_gene: TRBV10-3
CDR3aa: CAISWSGGPNTEAFF
CDR3nt: TGTGCCATCAGTTGGTCAGGGGGCCCAAACACTGAAGCTTTCTTT